These T cell receptor beta chains were read from a single sample in a study of cytomegalovirus exposure and HLA in healthy donors. Assay: immunoSEQ multiplex PCR; the TCRdb copy retains only in-frame clones and omits some. The sample lists hundreds of thousands of clones, 65% to 85% seen once, with 0.71% in the top ten. The sample consisted of PBMCs. Source of these receptors: a boy between 2 and 10 years old in good health and CMV-seronegative. CDR3s include the opening cysteine and the closing phenylalanine or tryptophan. Each record gives: J gene, V gene, clone size, D gene, CDR3 protein, CDR3 DNA. The D gene is left open where the match is weak. The listing skips clone size in some rows; elsewhere it reads once, few, many or a size class.

>TRBJ2-3|TRBV7-2|few|-
CASSPFQAGRTDTQYF
TGTGCCAGCAGCCCCTTCCAAGCGGGTCGCACAGATACGCAGTATTTT
>TRBJ2-7|TRBV30|-|-
CAWSVPSGLLTYEQYF
TGTGCCTGGAGTGTACCGTCGGGACTCTTGACCTACGAGCAGTACTTC
>TRBJ2-1|TRBV4-2|-|-
CASGWVSETTGNEQFF
TGTGCCAGCGGGTGGGTTAGCGAGACTACGGGAAATGAGCAGTTCTTC
>TRBJ2-3|TRBV7-9|-|TRBD2
CASSLQGRGADTQYF
TGTGCCAGCAGCTTACAGGGACGGGGGGCAGATACGCAGTATTTT
>TRBJ2-7|TRBV2|-|TRBD1
CASSDSGGEYEQYF
TGTGCCAGCAGCGACTCAGGGGGCGAATACGAGCAGTACTTC
>TRBJ2-7|TRBV2|-|-
CASRLARSYEQYF
TGTGCCAGCAGGCTAGCGAGATCCTACGAGCAGTACTTC
>TRBJ2-1|TRBV5-1|-|TRBD2
CASSPTTSAGDNEQFF
TGCGCCAGCAGTCCGACAACTAGCGCGGGGGACAATGAGCAGTTCTTC
>TRBJ2-1|TRBV9|-|TRBD2
CASSDAGTIYNEQFF
TGTGCCAGCAGCGATGCCGGGACTATCTACAATGAGCAGTTCTTC
>TRBJ1-1|TRBV6-5|-|-
CASSLTRLDTEAFF
TGTGCCAGCAGTCTAACGAGACTCGACACTGAAGCTTTCTTT
>TRBJ1-4|TRBV9|once|TRBD1
CASSVEGAGNEKLFF
TGTGCCAGCAGCGTAGAGGGGGCTGGTAATGAAAAACTGTTTTTT